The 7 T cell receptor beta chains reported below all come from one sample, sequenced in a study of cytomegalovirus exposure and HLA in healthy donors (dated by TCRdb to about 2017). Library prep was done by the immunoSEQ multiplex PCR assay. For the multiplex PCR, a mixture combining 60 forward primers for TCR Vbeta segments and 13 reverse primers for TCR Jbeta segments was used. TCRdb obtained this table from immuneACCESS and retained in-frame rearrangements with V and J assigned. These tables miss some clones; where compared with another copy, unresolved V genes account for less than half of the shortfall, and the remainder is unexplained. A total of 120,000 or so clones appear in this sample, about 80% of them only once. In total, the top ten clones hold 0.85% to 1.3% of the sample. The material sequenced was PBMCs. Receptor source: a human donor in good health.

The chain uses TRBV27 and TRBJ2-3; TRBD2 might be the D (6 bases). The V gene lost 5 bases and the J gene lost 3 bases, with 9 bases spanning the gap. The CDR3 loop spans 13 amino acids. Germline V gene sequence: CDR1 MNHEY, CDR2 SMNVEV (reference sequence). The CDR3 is CASSNGRTDTQYF. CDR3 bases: TGTGCCAGCAGTAACGGGAGAACAGATACGCAGTATTTT.

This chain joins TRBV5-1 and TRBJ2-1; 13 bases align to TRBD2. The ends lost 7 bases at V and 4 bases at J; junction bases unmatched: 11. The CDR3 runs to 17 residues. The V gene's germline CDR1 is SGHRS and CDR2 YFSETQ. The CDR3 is CASLETSGGPMYNEQFF. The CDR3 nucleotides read TGCGCCAGCCTAGAGACTAGCGGGGGGCCGATGTACAATGAGCAGTTCTTC.

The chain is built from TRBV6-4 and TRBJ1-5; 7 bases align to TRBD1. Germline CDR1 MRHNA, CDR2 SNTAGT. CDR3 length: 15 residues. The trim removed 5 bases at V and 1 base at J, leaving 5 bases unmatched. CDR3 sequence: CASSHEQGSNQPQHF. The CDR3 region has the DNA TGTGCCAGCAGTCATGAACAGGGGAGCAATCAGCCCCAGCATTTT.

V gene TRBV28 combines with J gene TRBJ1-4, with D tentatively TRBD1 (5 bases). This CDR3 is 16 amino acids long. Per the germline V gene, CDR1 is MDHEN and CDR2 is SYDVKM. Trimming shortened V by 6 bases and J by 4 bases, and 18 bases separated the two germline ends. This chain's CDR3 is CASSPGGGRGNEKLFF. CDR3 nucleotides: TGTGCCAGCAGCCCGGGGGGAGGGAGGGGTAATGAAAAACTGTTTTTT.

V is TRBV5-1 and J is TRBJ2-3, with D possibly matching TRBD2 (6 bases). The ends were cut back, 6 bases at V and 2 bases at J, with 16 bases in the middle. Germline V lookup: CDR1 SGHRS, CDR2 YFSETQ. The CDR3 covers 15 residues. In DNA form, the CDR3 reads TGCGCCAGCACAAGGGACTTCCTAAACACAGATACGCAGTATTTT. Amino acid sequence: CASTRDFLNTDTQYF.

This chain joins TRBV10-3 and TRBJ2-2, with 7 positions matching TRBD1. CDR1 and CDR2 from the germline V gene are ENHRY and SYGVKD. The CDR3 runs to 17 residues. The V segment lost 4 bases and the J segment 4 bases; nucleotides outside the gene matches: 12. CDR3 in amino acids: CAISGGTDPPGTGELFF. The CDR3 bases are TGTGCCATCAGTGGAGGGACAGATCCGCCTGGCACCGGGGAGCTGTTTTTT.

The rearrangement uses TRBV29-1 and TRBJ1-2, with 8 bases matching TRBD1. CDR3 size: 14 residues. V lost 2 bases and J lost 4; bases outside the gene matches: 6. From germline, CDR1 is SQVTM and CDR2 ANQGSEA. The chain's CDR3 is CSVEYGQGVYGYTF. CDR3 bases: TGCAGCGTTGAATACGGACAGGGAGTCTATGGCTACACCTTC.